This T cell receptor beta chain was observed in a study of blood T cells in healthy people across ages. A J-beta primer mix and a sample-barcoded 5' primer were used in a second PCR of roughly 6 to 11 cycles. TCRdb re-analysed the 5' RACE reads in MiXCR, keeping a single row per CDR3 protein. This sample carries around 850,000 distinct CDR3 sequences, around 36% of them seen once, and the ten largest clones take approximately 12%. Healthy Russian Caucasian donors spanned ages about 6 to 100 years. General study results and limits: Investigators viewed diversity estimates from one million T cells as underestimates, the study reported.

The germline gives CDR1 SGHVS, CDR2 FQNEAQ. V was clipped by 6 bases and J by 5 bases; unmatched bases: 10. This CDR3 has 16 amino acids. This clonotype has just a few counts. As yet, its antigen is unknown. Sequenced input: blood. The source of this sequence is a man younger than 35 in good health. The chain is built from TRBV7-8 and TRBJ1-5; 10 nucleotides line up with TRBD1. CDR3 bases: TGTGCCAGCAGAGCACGGGACAGGGGTTCCGATCAGCCCCAGCATTTT. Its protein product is CASRARDRGSDQPQHF.